The rows below give T cell receptor beta chains drawn from one sample of a study of blood T cell repertoires in COVID-19. Here immunoSEQ multiplex PCR was the method, and the copy in TCRdb shows in-frame clones only, minus some. The profile shows more than 200,000 clones, around 87% of them singletons. The sequencing input was peripheral blood. These receptors were collected from a woman aged 45 to 65 with COVID-19, enrolled during active disease. The CDR3 runs from the conserved cysteine through the conserved F or W. The D gene is left open where the match is weak. Clone size is given for some rows only: seen once, a few or many times, or a class if the clone is expanded.

v_gene: TRBV28; j_gene: TRBJ2-2; d_gene: .; abundance: .; CDR3nt: TGTGCCAGCAGTTTAATTAAAGGGGCGGACACCGGGGAGCTGTTTTTT; CDR3aa: CASSLIKGADTGELFF
v_gene: TRBV30; j_gene: TRBJ2-7; d_gene: .; abundance: .; CDR3nt: TGTGCCTGGGGGTCCAACGGAGGGATCGAGCAGTACTTC; CDR3aa: CAWGSNGGIEQYF
v_gene: TRBV4-1; j_gene: TRBJ2-1; d_gene: TRBD1; abundance: .; CDR3nt: TGCGCCAGCAGCCAATTTACAGGGGGCAATGAGCAGTTCTTC; CDR3aa: CASSQFTGGNEQFF
v_gene: TRBV11-3; j_gene: TRBJ1-4; d_gene: .; abundance: .; CDR3nt: TGTGCCAGCAGACCCGACCGTACCCGGGAGTTTAATGAAAAACTGTTTTTT; CDR3aa: CASRPDRTREFNEKLFF
v_gene: TRBV29-1; j_gene: TRBJ1-1; d_gene: .; abundance: once; CDR3nt: TGCAGCGTCGTTTTCTGGGGGGGCACTGAAGCTTTCTTT; CDR3aa: CSVVFWGGTEAFF
v_gene: TRBV2; j_gene: TRBJ2-4; d_gene: .; abundance: .; CDR3nt: TGTGCCAGCAGTGACGACAGCTACCCTCCGACCAAAAACATTCAGTACTTC; CDR3aa: CASSDDSYPPTKNIQYF
v_gene: TRBV5-6; j_gene: TRBJ1-3; d_gene: TRBD1; abundance: .; CDR3nt: TGTGCCAGCAGCTTGGCCGGGGACAGGATAACTGGAAACACCATATATTTT; CDR3aa: CASSLAGDRITGNTIYF
v_gene: TRBV4-3; j_gene: TRBJ1-4; d_gene: .; abundance: .; CDR3nt: TGCGCCAGCAGCCAAGATGGCCGACGGGGGGATGAAAAACTGTTTTTT; CDR3aa: CASSQDGRRGDEKLFF
v_gene: TRBV6-5; j_gene: TRBJ1-1; d_gene: .; abundance: .; CDR3nt: TGTGCCAGCAGTTACTCGATAAGGGGGATGGACACTGAAGCTTTCTTT; CDR3aa: CASSYSIRGMDTEAFF
v_gene: TRBV10-2; j_gene: TRBJ1-5; d_gene: .; abundance: .; CDR3nt: TGCGCCAGCAGTGAGTCTCGAGGGTCCAATCAGCCCCAGCATTTT; CDR3aa: CASSESRGSNQPQHF
v_gene: TRBV5-1; j_gene: TRBJ1-2; d_gene: .; abundance: .; CDR3nt: TGCGCCAGCAGCTTGGCCGGGGGGCCCTACTACACCTTC; CDR3aa: CASSLAGGPYYTF
v_gene: TRBV5-6; j_gene: TRBJ1-2; d_gene: TRBD1; abundance: .; CDR3nt: TGTGCCAGCAGACCACAGGGGGCGAGTGGCGGTGGCTATGGCTACACCTTC; CDR3aa: CASRPQGASGGGYGYTF
v_gene: TRBV10-3; j_gene: TRBJ1-2; d_gene: TRBD1; abundance: .; CDR3nt: TGTGCCATCACGACAGGGGCGCCCGTCCCAGGTGGCTATGGCTACACCTTC; CDR3aa: CAITTGAPVPGGYGYTF
v_gene: TRBV2; j_gene: TRBJ2-5; d_gene: TRBD2; abundance: .; CDR3nt: TGTGCCAGCGGAGTAAAGCAGACTAGCGGGGGGGCGATTGAGACCCAGTACTTC; CDR3aa: CASGVKQTSGGAIETQYF
v_gene: TRBV27; j_gene: TRBJ2-3; d_gene: .; abundance: once; CDR3nt: TGTGCCAGCAGTTTGGGGTCACGGGGAGATACGCAGTATTTT; CDR3aa: CASSLGSRGDTQYF
v_gene: TRBV6-6; j_gene: TRBJ1-2; d_gene: .; abundance: .; CDR3nt: TGTGCCAGCAGTTACTACCCCCAGACAGCAGTATTGTACACCTTC; CDR3aa: CASSYYPQTAVLYTF
v_gene: TRBV19; j_gene: TRBJ1-2; d_gene: .; abundance: .; CDR3nt: TGTGCCAGTAGTATAGACGACTATGGCTACACCTTC; CDR3aa: CASSIDDYGYTF
v_gene: TRBV6-5; j_gene: TRBJ1-3; d_gene: .; abundance: once; CDR3nt: TGTGCCAGCAGTTACTCACAGTTCCCCTCTGGAAACACCATATATTTT; CDR3aa: CASSYSQFPSGNTIYF
v_gene: TRBV11-2; j_gene: TRBJ1-6; d_gene: .; abundance: .; CDR3nt: TGTGCCAGCAGTACAAACAGCAGGGCCCCAAGTTCACCCCTCCACTTT; CDR3aa: CASSTNSRAPSSPLHF
v_gene: TRBV20-1; j_gene: TRBJ2-5; d_gene: .; abundance: .; CDR3nt: TGCAGTGCTAGAGGGCAGGAGACCCAGTACTTC; CDR3aa: CSARGQETQYF
v_gene: TRBV28; j_gene: TRBJ1-1; d_gene: .; abundance: once; CDR3nt: TGTGCCAGCAAAGGCGGGACCGGGAACACTGAAGCTTTCTTT; CDR3aa: CASKGGTGNTEAFF
v_gene: TRBV24-1; j_gene: TRBJ2-1; d_gene: .; abundance: .; CDR3nt: TGTGCCACCAGTGCGGCGAGGACAGTTCTTAACAATGAGCAGTTCTTC; CDR3aa: CATSAARTVLNNEQFF
v_gene: TRBV11-2; j_gene: TRBJ2-1; d_gene: TRBD1; abundance: .; CDR3nt: TGTGCCAGCAGCTTACGTGACAGGGGGGGCAATGAGCAGTTCTTC; CDR3aa: CASSLRDRGGNEQFF
v_gene: TRBV10-3; j_gene: TRBJ2-1; d_gene: TRBD1; abundance: .; CDR3nt: TGTGCCATCAGTGAGTCGGGACAGGGCATCTTCCATGAGCAGTTCTTC; CDR3aa: CAISESGQGIFHEQFF
v_gene: TRBV6-1; j_gene: TRBJ1-5; d_gene: TRBD1; abundance: few; CDR3nt: TGTGCCAGCAGTGCCCTCAGACAGGGGGTTATGAATAGCAATCAGCCCCAGCATTTT; CDR3aa: CASSALRQGVMNSNQPQHF
v_gene: TRBV19; j_gene: TRBJ1-3; d_gene: TRBD1; abundance: .; CDR3nt: TGTGCCAGTCGCCCGACAGGGTCTGGAAACACCATATATTTT; CDR3aa: CASRPTGSGNTIYF
v_gene: TRBV9; j_gene: TRBJ2-7; d_gene: TRBD1; abundance: .; CDR3nt: TGTGCCAGCAGCGTAGTACAGGGGGCCGAGCAGTACTTC; CDR3aa: CASSVVQGAEQYF
v_gene: TRBV3-1/TRBV3-2; j_gene: TRBJ1-2; d_gene: TRBD1; abundance: .; CDR3nt: TGTGCCAGCCGGGGGACAGGGGGCGTTTGGTATGGCTACACCTTC; CDR3aa: CASRGTGGVWYGYTF
v_gene: TRBV18; j_gene: TRBJ2-1; d_gene: TRBD1; abundance: .; CDR3nt: TGTGCCAGCTCGGGACAGATAAGCTCCTACAATGAGCAGTTCTTC; CDR3aa: CASSGQISSYNEQFF
v_gene: TRBV28; j_gene: TRBJ1-1; d_gene: .; abundance: .; CDR3nt: TGTGCCAGTATCCACTTCCCAGCCGGACTTACTGAAGCTTTCTTT; CDR3aa: CASIHFPAGLTEAFF
v_gene: TRBV19; j_gene: TRBJ2-1; d_gene: TRBD2; abundance: .; CDR3nt: TGTGCCAGTAGTAGATCGCAGGCTAGCGGGGGGTACAATGGGTATGAGCAGTTCTTC; CDR3aa: CASSRSQASGGYNGYEQFF
v_gene: TRBV19; j_gene: TRBJ1-2; d_gene: .; abundance: .; CDR3nt: TGTGCCAGTAGTAAGGGGATAGGCTACACCTTC; CDR3aa: CASSKGIGYTF
v_gene: TRBV28; j_gene: TRBJ1-1; d_gene: TRBD1; abundance: .; CDR3nt: TGTGCCAGCAGCCCACTAATCGGACAGGGGAGGGCTTTCTTT; CDR3aa: CASSPLIGQGRAFF
v_gene: TRBV15; j_gene: TRBJ2-5; d_gene: .; abundance: .; CDR3nt: TGTGCCACCAGCAGAGAAGCAGGGTCGAGGGAGACCCAGTACTTC; CDR3aa: CATSREAGSRETQYF
v_gene: TRBV30; j_gene: TRBJ1-1; d_gene: .; abundance: .; CDR3nt: TGTGCCTGGAGTAAGCAAGCCTACACTGAAGCTTTCTTT; CDR3aa: CAWSKQAYTEAFF
v_gene: TRBV30; j_gene: TRBJ2-1; d_gene: .; abundance: .; CDR3nt: TGTGCCTGGAGTGTACTGGCAGGGGAATACAATGAGCAGTTCTTC; CDR3aa: CAWSVLAGEYNEQFF
v_gene: TRBV19; j_gene: TRBJ1-4; d_gene: .; abundance: .; CDR3nt: TGTGCCAGTAGTCGCAGGGACATTAATGAAAAACTGTTTTTT; CDR3aa: CASSRRDINEKLFF
v_gene: TRBV5-1; j_gene: TRBJ2-3; d_gene: .; abundance: few; CDR3nt: TGCGCCAGCAGCTCGATGGGGGGAGGAGATACGCAGTATTTT; CDR3aa: CASSSMGGGDTQYF
v_gene: TRBV20-1; j_gene: TRBJ1-2; d_gene: .; abundance: .; CDR3nt: TGCAGTGCTAATGACAGGATTTATGGCTACACCTTC; CDR3aa: CSANDRIYGYTF
v_gene: TRBV6-6; j_gene: TRBJ1-2; d_gene: TRBD1; abundance: .; CDR3nt: TGTGCCAGCAGCCGCCCCTCCGGACAGGGGGGATATGGCTACACCTTC; CDR3aa: CASSRPSGQGGYGYTF
v_gene: TRBV28; j_gene: TRBJ2-2; d_gene: TRBD2; abundance: .; CDR3nt: TGTGCCAGCATACTCCGGGGGGGCTTGTACACCGGGGAGCTGTTTTTT; CDR3aa: CASILRGGLYTGELFF
v_gene: TRBV4-1; j_gene: TRBJ2-2; d_gene: TRBD1; abundance: .; CDR3nt: TGCGCCAGCAGCCAGGTGACAGGGTATAGGGGGGAGCTGTTTTTT; CDR3aa: CASSQVTGYRGELFF
v_gene: TRBV10-2; j_gene: TRBJ2-3; d_gene: TRBD2; abundance: once; CDR3nt: TGCGCCAGCAGCATACTAGCGGGGGGGCGAAATACGCAGTATTTT; CDR3aa: CASSILAGGRNTQYF
v_gene: TRBV5-1; j_gene: TRBJ1-3; d_gene: .; abundance: .; CDR3nt: TGCGCCAGCAGCTTGGACGGGGGGCTAGGAAACACCATATATTTT; CDR3aa: CASSLDGGLGNTIYF
v_gene: TRBV12-5; j_gene: TRBJ2-1; d_gene: .; abundance: many; CDR3nt: TGTGCTAGTGGTTCCCGCCCGTTACTCGATGAGCAGTTCTTC; CDR3aa: CASGSRPLLDEQFF
v_gene: TRBV30; j_gene: TRBJ1-4; d_gene: .; abundance: once; CDR3nt: TGTGCCTGGAGTGTCGGGTTTGATGAAAAACTGTTTTTT; CDR3aa: CAWSVGFDEKLFF